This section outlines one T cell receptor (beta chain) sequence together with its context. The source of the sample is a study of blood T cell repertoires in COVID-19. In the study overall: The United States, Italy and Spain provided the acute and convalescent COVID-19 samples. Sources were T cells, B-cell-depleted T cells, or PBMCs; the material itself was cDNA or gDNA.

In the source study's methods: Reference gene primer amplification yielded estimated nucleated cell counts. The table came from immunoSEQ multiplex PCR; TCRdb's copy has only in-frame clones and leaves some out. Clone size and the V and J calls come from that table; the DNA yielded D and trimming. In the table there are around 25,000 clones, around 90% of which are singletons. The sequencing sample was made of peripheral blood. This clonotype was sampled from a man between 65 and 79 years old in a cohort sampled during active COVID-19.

The CDR3: CAWRTGPNTEAFF. DNA of the CDR3: TGTGCCTGGAGAACAGGGCCGAACACTGAAGCTTTCTTT. This chain uses TRBV30 with TRBJ1-1; TRBD1 is a possible D gene (6 bases). The CDR3 loop spans 13 amino acids. Trimming removed 3 bases at V and 1 base at J, with 9 bases between. Germline assignment: CDR1 GTSNPN and CDR2 SVGIG (reference sequence).